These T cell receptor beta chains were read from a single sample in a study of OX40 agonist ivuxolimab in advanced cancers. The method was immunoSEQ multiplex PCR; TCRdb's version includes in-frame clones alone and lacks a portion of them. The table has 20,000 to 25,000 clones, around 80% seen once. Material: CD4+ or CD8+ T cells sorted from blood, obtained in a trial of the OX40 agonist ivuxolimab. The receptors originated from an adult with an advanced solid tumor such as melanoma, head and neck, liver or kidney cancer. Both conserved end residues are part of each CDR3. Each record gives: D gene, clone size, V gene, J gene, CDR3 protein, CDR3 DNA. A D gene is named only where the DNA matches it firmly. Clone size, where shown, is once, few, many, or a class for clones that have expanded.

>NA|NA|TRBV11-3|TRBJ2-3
CASSLGPSLGGTTDTQYF
TGTGCCAGCAGCTTAGGGCCCTCTCTGGGCGGGACCACAGATACGCAGTATTTT
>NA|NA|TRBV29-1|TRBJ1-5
CSVAQGGGNQPQHF
TGCAGCGTTGCTCAGGGAGGGGGCAATCAGCCCCAGCATTTT
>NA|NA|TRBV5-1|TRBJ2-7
CASSFGQVYEQYF
TGCGCCAGCAGCTTCGGGCAGGTCTACGAGCAGTACTTC
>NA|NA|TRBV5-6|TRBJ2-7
CASSEYGASYEQYF
TGTGCCAGCAGCGAGTATGGGGCGTCCTACGAGCAGTACTTC
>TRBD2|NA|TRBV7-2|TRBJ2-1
CASSPKWQAGGSNEQFF
TGTGCCAGCAGCCCAAAATGGCAAGCGGGAGGTTCAAATGAGCAGTTCTTC
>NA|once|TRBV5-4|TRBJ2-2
CASSLQGMNTGELFF
TGTGCCAGCAGCCTACAGGGAATGAACACCGGGGAGCTGTTTTTT
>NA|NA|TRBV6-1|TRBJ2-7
CATLQGGFSSYEQYF
TGTGCCACCCTACAGGGGGGGTTTAGCTCCTACGAGCAGTACTTC
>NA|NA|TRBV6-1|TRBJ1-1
CASSEGRVNTEAFF
TGTGCCAGCAGTGAAGGCAGGGTGAACACTGAAGCTTTCTTT
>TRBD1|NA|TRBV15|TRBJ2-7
CATSRETGGQQYF
TGTGCCACCAGCAGAGAGACAGGGGGCCAGCAGTACTTC
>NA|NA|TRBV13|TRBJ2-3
CASSPRPGSDTQYF
TGTGCCAGCAGCCCCCGACCCGGGTCAGATACGCAGTATTTT
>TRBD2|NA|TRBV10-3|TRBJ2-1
CAIASGYNEQFF
TGTGCCATCGCTAGCGGTTACAATGAGCAGTTCTTC
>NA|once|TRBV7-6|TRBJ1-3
CASSPHPGDRGNTIYF
TGTGCCAGCAGCCCCCACCCGGGGGATCGTGGAAACACCATATATTTT
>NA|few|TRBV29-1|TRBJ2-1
CSVEGGRSSYNEQFF
TGCAGCGTTGAAGGGGGGCGAAGCTCCTACAATGAGCAGTTCTTC
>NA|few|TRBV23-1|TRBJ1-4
CASSQSRTNEKLFF
TGCGCCAGCAGTCAATCCAGGACTAATGAAAAACTGTTTTTT
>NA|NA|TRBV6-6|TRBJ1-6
CASSSYNSPLHF
TGTGCCAGCAGTTCATATAATTCACCCCTCCACTTT
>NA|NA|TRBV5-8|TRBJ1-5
CASSPEQNIRNQPQHF
TGTGCCAGCAGCCCGGAACAAAACATCCGCAATCAGCCCCAGCATTTT
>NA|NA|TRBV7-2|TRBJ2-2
CASRTTGTNTGELFF
TGTGCCAGCAGGACGACCGGTACGAACACCGGGGAGCTGTTTTTT
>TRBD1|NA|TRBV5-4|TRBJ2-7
CASSKGQGAEQYF
TGTGCCAGCAGCAAGGGACAGGGAGCCGAGCAGTACTTC
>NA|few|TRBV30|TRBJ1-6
CAWIPAYNSPLHF
TGTGCCTGGATTCCTGCTTATAATTCACCCCTCCACTTT
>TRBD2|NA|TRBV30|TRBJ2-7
CAWMAGGPRGEQYF
TGTGCCTGGATGGCGGGGGGCCCGAGGGGCGAGCAGTACTTC
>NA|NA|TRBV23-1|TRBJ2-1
CASSHRGVCYNEQFF
TGCGCCAGCAGTCACAGGGGGGTCTGCTACAATGAGCAGTTCTTC
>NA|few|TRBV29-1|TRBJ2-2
CSVDVNTGELFF
TGCAGCGTTGACGTGAACACCGGGGAGCTGTTTTTT
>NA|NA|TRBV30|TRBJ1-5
CAWSGTGSGPQHF
TGTGCCTGGAGTGGGACGGGCTCGGGGCCCCAGCATTTT